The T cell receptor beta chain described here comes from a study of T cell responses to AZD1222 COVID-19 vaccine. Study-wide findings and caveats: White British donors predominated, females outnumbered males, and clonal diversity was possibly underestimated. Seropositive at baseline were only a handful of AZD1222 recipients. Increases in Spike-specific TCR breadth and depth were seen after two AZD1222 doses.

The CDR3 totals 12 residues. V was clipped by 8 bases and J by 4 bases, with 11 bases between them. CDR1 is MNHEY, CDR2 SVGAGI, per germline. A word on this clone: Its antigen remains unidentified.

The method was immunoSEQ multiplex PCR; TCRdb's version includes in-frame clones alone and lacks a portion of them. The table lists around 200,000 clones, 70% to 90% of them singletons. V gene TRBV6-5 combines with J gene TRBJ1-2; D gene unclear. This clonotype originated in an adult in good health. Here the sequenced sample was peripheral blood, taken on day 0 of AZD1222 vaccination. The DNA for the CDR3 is TGTGCCAGCGGGCCGGAGACCTATGGCTACACCTTC. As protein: CASGPETYGYTF.